This T cell receptor beta chain was identified during a study of patients and donors after allogeneic stem cell transplantation. This clonotype was observed a few times. From the RT-PCR reads, TCRdb called clonotypes with MiXCR, one entry per CDR3 protein. This table holds about 16,000 distinct CDR3 sequences, under 35% found once. Germline assignment: CDR1 SGHRS and CDR2 YFSETQ. The ends were cut back, 0 bases at V and 6 bases at J, with 7 bases in the middle. The CDR3 has 14 residues. Sequenced input: blood, either unsorted or a sorted T cell fraction (not recorded which). The gene calls are TRBV5-1 and TRBJ1-6; D is uncertain. This TCR was sampled from a human donor who was either an allogeneic HSCT recipient or a stem cell or donor lymphocyte infusion donor (not recorded which). It is not recorded whose cells these are; they may come from a transplant donor. CDR3 sequence reads: CASSLDRLNSPLHF. The CDR3, as DNA: TGCGCCAGCAGCTTGGATCGTCTTAATTCACCCCTCCACTTT.